These T cell receptor beta chains were read from a single sample in a study of T cell responses to AZD1222 COVID-19 vaccine. Assay: immunoSEQ multiplex PCR; the TCRdb copy retains only in-frame clones and omits some. The sample lists roughly 120,000 clones; over 75% were seen once. The material was peripheral blood, obtained on day 0 of AZD1222 vaccination. The receptors come from an adult in good health. CDR3s include the opening cysteine and the closing phenylalanine or tryptophan.

J | V | CDR3
TRBJ2-7 | TRBV6-2/TRBV6-3 | CASSYSRVQPTRSWEQYF
TRBJ2-7 | TRBV6-1 | CASSEAYYEGYF
TRBJ1-2 | TRBV4-1 | CASSQVGTLSGNYGYTF
TRBJ2-5 | TRBV28 | CASSTTRAGYQETQYF
TRBJ2-7 | TRBV7-2 | CASSFSSGRRGEQYF
TRBJ1-6 | TRBV19 | CATKGTGQYNSPLHF
TRBJ2-3 | TRBV5-1 | CASSSGEISTDTQYF
TRBJ1-1 | TRBV30 | CAWKRWGNTEAFF
TRBJ2-5 | TRBV7-8 | CASSPDRVGLVKETQYF
TRBJ2-4 | TRBV21-1 | CASSNRTHEAKNIQYF
TRBJ2-3 | TRBV30 | CAWTPLAGAADTQYF
TRBJ2-3 | TRBV18 | CASSPAGGRGGDTQYF
TRBJ1-2 | TRBV6-5 | CATTRQGLYYGYTF
TRBJ2-5 | TRBV11-3 | CASSEGQYKRGRPATQYF
TRBJ2-1 | TRBV7-2 | CASSVERRNEQFF
TRBJ1-1 | TRBV12-3/TRBV12-4 | CASSSNTEAFF
TRBJ2-3 | TRBV28 | CASSLGPGLRRYF
TRBJ2-2 | TRBV7-6 | CASSFRVAGKTNTGELFF
TRBJ2-2 | TRBV12-3/TRBV12-4 | CASSFTGELFF
TRBJ1-5 | TRBV3-1/TRBV3-2 | CASSQRQAGQPQHF
TRBJ1-5 | TRBV27 | CASATGYSNQPQHF
TRBJ1-1 | TRBV7-8 | CASSLAVGGTGEAFF
TRBJ2-3 | TRBV7-9 | CASSQQGLTDTQYF
TRBJ1-3 | TRBV19 | CASSIVDRALNSGNTIYF
TRBJ2-1 | TRBV11-2 | CASRSRSDWHNEQFF
TRBJ2-1 | TRBV4-1 | CASSQLPIPSSSYNEQFF
TRBJ2-4 | TRBV30 | CACHAGTAPNIQYF
TRBJ2-7 | TRBV27 | CASRDRGWNEQYF
TRBJ2-1 | TRBV5-1 | CASSLSPLLGEQFF
TRBJ1-3 | TRBV28 | CASSLRQGAMDTIYF
TRBJ2-1 | TRBV19 | CASSIIRGGSYNEQFF
TRBJ1-1 | TRBV25-1 | CASTPGNTEAFF
TRBJ1-1 | TRBV7-2 | CASSLWAAGVTEAFF
TRBJ1-4 | TRBV28 | CASNEGQGGTNEKLFF
TRBJ1-1 | TRBV10-3 | CAISVTENTEAFF
TRBJ2-7 | TRBV11-3 | CASSLDPQKVQYF
TRBJ1-2 | TRBV3-1/TRBV3-2 | CASSRDRAYGYTF
TRBJ2-7 | TRBV6-5 | CASSSGGTGNYEQYF
TRBJ1-5 | TRBV21-1 | CASSRYGYSNQPQHF
TRBJ2-1 | TRBV3-1/TRBV3-2 | CASSPRTSGGYNEQFF
TRBJ2-1 | TRBV5-6 | CASSEDRVPMQFF
TRBJ1-3 | TRBV11-2 | CASSFWDRGGGNTIYF
TRBJ1-2 | TRBV19 | CASSTAFGDYGYTF
TRBJ2-3 | TRBV7-7 | CASSLGREGTDTQYF
TRBJ1-2 | TRBV29-1 | CSVTPSLGQPYGYTF
TRBJ2-1 | TRBV11-1 | CASSLARAGDSYEQFF
TRBJ1-3 | TRBV19 | CAIWGAGNTIYF
TRBJ1-5 | TRBV27 | CASSRDRNLWSNQPQHF
TRBJ2-1 | TRBV7-2 | CASSLVGGFNEQFF
TRBJ2-7 | TRBV11-3 | CASSSRTDEQYF
TRBJ1-3 | TRBV19 | CASTLDKWNTIYF
TRBJ2-3 | TRBV3-1/TRBV3-2 | CASSQVRPGFSDTQYF
TRBJ1-4 | TRBV27 | CASSLTGTHEKLFF
TRBJ2-1 | TRBV10-1 | CASSDVAGVGNEQFF
TRBJ1-1 | TRBV6-5 | CASSYSGEQNTEAFF
TRBJ2-4 | TRBV28 | CASSPHGLGGDIQYF
TRBJ1-1 | TRBV6-5 | CASRDRVSEAFF
TRBJ1-3 | TRBV10-3 | CAISESKSGTIYF